The text below deals with one T cell receptor beta chain. As yet, its antigen is unknown. Compared with germline, one end of the junction differs, possibly owing to a read error. The data are from a study of regulatory T cells in long-lasting Graves disease. Study-wide findings and caveats: Accuracy may have suffered from the small sample size. Those with persistent disease had in common more public clonotypes (around 2,700) than new patients (approximately 970).

Stated time point: newly diagnosed GD, antithyroid drugs for less than 3 months. Scientists built the TCR library using RNA that was extracted from PBMCs. Arm-PCR of CDR3 regions and iRepertoire HTBI primers were the basis on which TCR beta libraries were built. A single record per CDR3 protein comes from TCRdb applying MiXCR to the multiplex PCR reads. The table lists around 500,000 distinct CDR3 sequences, roughly 16% of them singletons, with roughly 25% in the top ten. These same records also appear under a second study, on T cells in Graves' hyperthyroidism and ophthalmopathy. That investigation notes: Exclusion of patients followed from uncontrolled infection, other autoimmune disease, pregnancy or lactation. RT-PCR in the first round (using the HTBI primer set) targeted the TCR CDR3.

The receptor comes from a woman aged 35 to 59 with Graves disease. The input for sequencing was peripheral blood mononuclear cells (PBMCs), taken at new diagnosis, from a patient treated with antithyroid drugs.

CDR3 coding DNA: TGTGCCAGCAGTGAATTGGGGGGCGACTACGATGAGCAGTTCTTC. Its protein product is CASSELGGDYDEQFF. The chain links TRBV6-1 to TRBJ2-1; D is perhaps TRBD1 or TRBD2 (6 bases each). The CDR3 runs 15 residues. Germline CDR1 is MNHNS and CDR2 is SASEGT.